This TCR beta chain was sequenced during a study of blood T cell repertoires in COVID-19. Study context: The United States, Italy and Spain were the sources of the acute and convalescent COVID-19 samples. Sample material is recorded as cDNA or gDNA derived from T cells, B-cell-depleted T cells, or PBMCs.

The CDR3 consists of 11 residues. V lost 7 bases, J lost 4 bases, and 5 bases lay in between. From germline, CDR1 is LNHDA and CDR2 SQIVND (reference sequence). Original processing notes: By means of reference gene primer amplification, nucleated cell counts were estimated. The protocol was immunoSEQ multiplex PCR, while the TCRdb copy is restricted to in-frame clones and leaves out a portion. V, J and clone size derive from that table, while D and trimming were established from the DNA sequence. The data hold some 110,000 clones, with 84% observed a single time. There are a few counts of this clone. The chain carries TRBV19 and TRBJ1-3; the D is unclear. Sequencing used peripheral blood. The receptor's source is a man aged 55 to 69 with acute or convalescent COVID-19. CDR3 region: CASNLGNTIYF. CDR3 coding DNA: TGTGCCAGTAACTTAGGAAACACCATATATTTT.